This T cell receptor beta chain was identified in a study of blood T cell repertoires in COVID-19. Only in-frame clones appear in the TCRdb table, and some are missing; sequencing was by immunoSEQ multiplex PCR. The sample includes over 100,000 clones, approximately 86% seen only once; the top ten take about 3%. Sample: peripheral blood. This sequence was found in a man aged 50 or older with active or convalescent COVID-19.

In DNA form, the CDR3 reads TGTGCCAGCTCACCGACGACAGGGGGCAATGAGCAGTTCTTC. This encodes CASSPTTGGNEQFF. The chain couples TRBV18 to TRBJ2-1; 9 bases fit TRBD1. From germline, CDR1 is KGHSH and CDR2 LQKENI. The V and J ends lost 3 bases and 6 bases, in that order; junction bases with no gene match: 3. The CDR3 loop spans 14 amino acids.